The clone carrying this T cell receptor (beta chain) occurred once. Germline V lookup: CDR1 MNHEY, CDR2 SMNVEV (reference sequence). This CDR3 region has 12 residues. The ends were cut back, 8 bases at V and 8 bases at J, with 13 bases in the middle. TCRdb keeps only in-frame clones here, not all; method: immunoSEQ multiplex PCR. The sample has approximately 60,000 clones; roughly 94% are singletons. This sample was taken from a study of T cell changes during pregnancy in multiple sclerosis. The clonotype originates from a female donor with multiple sclerosis, enrolled in a pregnancy study. The chain combines TRBV27 with TRBJ2-1; D ambiguous. The sequencing here drew on CD8+ T cells from peripheral blood mononuclear cells, taken in the third trimester of pregnancy. The chain's CDR3 is CASSLPGDEQFF. The CDR3 nucleotides are TGTGCCAGCTCCTTACCCGGAGATGAGCAGTTCTTC.